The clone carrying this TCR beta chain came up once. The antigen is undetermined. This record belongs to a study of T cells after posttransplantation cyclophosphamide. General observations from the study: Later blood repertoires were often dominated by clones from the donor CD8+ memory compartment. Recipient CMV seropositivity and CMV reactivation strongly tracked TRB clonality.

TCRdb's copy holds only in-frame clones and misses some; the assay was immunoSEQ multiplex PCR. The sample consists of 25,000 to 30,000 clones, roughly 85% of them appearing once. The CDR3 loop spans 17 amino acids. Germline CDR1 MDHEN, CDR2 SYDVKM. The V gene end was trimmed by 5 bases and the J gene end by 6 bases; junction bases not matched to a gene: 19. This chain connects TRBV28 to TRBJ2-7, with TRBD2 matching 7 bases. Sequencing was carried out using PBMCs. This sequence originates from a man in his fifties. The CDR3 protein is CASSLLATTSSTGEQYF. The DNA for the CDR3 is TGTGCCAGCAGTCTATTGGCCACGACTAGCAGTACGGGCGAGCAGTACTTC. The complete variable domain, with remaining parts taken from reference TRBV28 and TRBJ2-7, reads DVKVTQSSRYLVKRTGEKVFLECVQDMDHENMFWYRQDPGLGLRLIYFSYDVKMKEKGDIPEGYSVSREKKERFSLILESASTNQTSMYLCASSLLATTSSTGEQYFGPGTRLTVT.